This T cell receptor beta chain was sequenced in a study of Graves' ophthalmopathy and Graves' hyperthyroidism. Amplified TCR beta CDR3 regions were obtained using RNA transcripts as template. The workflow started with a first-round RT-PCR run with HTBI primers and then moved on to a second-round multiplex PCR. TCRdb reprocessed the multiplex PCR reads with MiXCR, giving one entry per CDR3 protein. The data hold about 740,000 distinct CDR3 sequences, with about 44% observed a single time. The germline V gene has CDR1 KGHDR and CDR2 SFDVKD. Trimming took off 11 bases at V and 3 bases at J, with 16 bases between the two ends. The CDR3 has 14 residues. This clonotype came up a few times.

The receptor's source is an adult man with Graves' ophthalmopathy. The sequenced material came from peripheral blood. This chain connects TRBV24-1 to TRBJ1-5; possibly TRBD1 for D (6 bases). The CDR3 is CASRGGQYNQPQHF. In DNA form, the CDR3 reads TGTGCCAGCAGGGGAGGACAGTACAATCAGCCCCAGCATTTT.